The 20 T cell receptor beta chains in this list originate from one sample, sequenced in a study of T-cell memory formation after mild COVID-19. TCRdb re-derived calls from the 5' RACE reads in MiXCR, one entry per CDR3 protein. The profile covers about 250,000 distinct CDR3 sequences, with 15% to 20% appearing a single time and roughly 3.6% taken by the ten largest. Sequenced: PBMCs or a T cell subset sorted from them (not recorded which). The receptors were gathered from a man between 18 and 29 years old who had mild COVID-19 (a few samples of this study predate the infection). Cell type and time point are not known.

This clonotype was seen more than once but under ten times. J is TRBJ2-5 and V is TRBV6-2 or TRBV6-3; no clear D. The CDR3 runs 13 residues. CDR1 and CDR2 (germline): MNHEY, SVGEGT. V gave up 7 bases and J gave up 6 bases, with 15 bases separating them. CDR3 DNA sequence: TGTGCCAGCATCGAACTTGGTGCCCAGACCCAGTACTTC. This gives the protein CASIELGAQTQYF.

This chain uses TRBV29-1 with TRBJ1-5; D uncertain. CDR3 length: 14 amino acids. V gave up 7 bases and J gave up 4 bases, with 17 bases separating them. Per the germline V gene, CDR1 is SQVTM and CDR2 is ANQGSEA. The CDR3 loop reads CSATISAQNQPQHF. In DNA form, the CDR3 reads TGCAGCGCTACGATTTCCGCCCAGAATCAGCCCCAGCATTTT. Full variable domain (rest looked up from reference TRBV29-1 and TRBJ1-5): SAVISQKPSRDICQRGTSLTIQCQVDSQVTMMFWYRQQPGQSLTLIATANQGSEATYESGFVIDKFPISRPNLTFSTLTVSNMSPEDSSIYLCSATISAQNQPQHFGDGTRLSIL.

This clonotype was counted a few times. This chain uses TRBV3-1 with TRBJ2-1; TRBD1 agrees at 8 bases. The CDR3 spans 13 residues. V trimming: 4 bases; J trimming: 5 bases; junction bases outside the gene matches: 1. Germline CDR1 is LGHDT and CDR2 is YNNKEL (reference sequence). CDR3 DNA: TGTGCCAGCAGCCCGGACAGGGACAATGAGCAGTTCTTC. Translation: CASSPDRDNEQFF.

This clonotype has more than one count but fewer than ten. This rearrangement joins TRBV9 to TRBJ2-3, with 7 bases identical to TRBD2. This CDR3 spans 15 amino acids. CDR1 is SGDLS and CDR2 is YYNGEE in the germline V gene. V lost 0 bases and J lost 1; bases outside the gene matches: 2. CDR3 nucleotide sequence: TGTGCCAGCAGCGTAGGCGGGGGACGCACAGATACGCAGTATTTT. This gives the protein CASSVGGGRTDTQYF.

This clonotype was counted between two and nine times. The chain recombines TRBV5-1 with TRBJ1-2; D remains unclear. The V end was cut by 2 bases, the J end by 8 bases, with 13 bases between. This CDR3 is 13 amino acids long. In germline, CDR1 is SGHRS, CDR2 YFSETQ. Written as DNA, the CDR3 is TGCGCCAGCAGCTTCGAGGGAGAAAGGGGCTACACCTTC. It encodes CASSFEGERGYTF.

The sample holds a few counts of this clonotype. CDR3 protein: CASSLGGGGSHNEQFF. Written as DNA, the CDR3 is TGTGCCAGCAGCCTTGGGGGGGGCGGGAGTCACAATGAGCAGTTCTTC. This rearrangement joins TRBV11-3 to TRBJ2-1, with a weak D call TRBD2 (7 bases). CDR1 is SGHNT and CDR2 is YENEEA in the germline V gene. The length of the CDR3 is 16 residues. V shed 5 bases and J shed 5 bases, with 19 bases lying between them.

The gene calls are TRBV7-2 and TRBJ2-3; 10 bases map to TRBD1. There are 16 residues in the CDR3. Germline V gives CDR1 SGHTA, CDR2 FQGNSA. The J segment lost 5 bases and the V segment lost 5 bases, leaving 10 bases of the junction unmatched. The CDR3 here is CASSMAGTGVQDTQYF. CDR3 coding DNA: TGTGCCAGCAGCATGGCCGGGACAGGGGTGCAAGATACGCAGTATTTT.

This clonotype was seen repeatedly, ten times or more. This chain joins TRBV5-1 and TRBJ2-5; D not certain. Germline loops: CDR1 SGHRS, CDR2 YFSETQ. V was cut by 2 bases and J by 5 bases, with 10 bases left in between. The CDR3 has 13 residues. CDR3 amino acids: CASSFTVGETQYF. The CDR3 region has the DNA TGCGCCAGCAGCTTTACGGTGGGGGAGACCCAGTACTTC.

The V gene is TRBV5-6, the J gene TRBJ2-1; D gene uncertain. The length of the CDR3 is 15 residues. Germline values: CDR1 SGHDT, CDR2 YYEEEE. V was shortened by 0 bases and J by 4 bases, with 11 bases between the two germline ends. CDR3 bases: TGTGCCAGCAGCTTGGGGGTCGACTGGTACAATGAGCAGTTCTTC. It codes for CASSLGVDWYNEQFF.

The chain employs TRBV5-1 and TRBJ1-6; D is ambiguous. The V and J ends lost 6 bases and 0 bases respectively, with 10 bases between them. The CDR3 loop spans 15 amino acids. CDR1 is SGHRS, CDR2 YFSETQ, per germline. DNA for the CDR3: TGCGCCAGCACCGGGGAGAGCTCCTATAATTCACCCCTCCACTTT. Translation: CASTGESSYNSPLHF.

This clonotype has only a few counts. The J gene is TRBJ2-5, the V gene TRBV28; 11 positions agree with TRBD2. The germline gives CDR1 MDHEN, CDR2 SYDVKM. Trimming cost V 3 bases and J 13 bases; bases outside gene matches: 10. The CDR3 is 14 residues long. The CDR3 coding sequence is TGTGCCAGCAGTTTCTCGGGACTAGCGGTCCATAGGTACTTC. Protein: CASSFSGLAVHRYF. Complete variable domain (other parts from reference TRBV28 and TRBJ2-5): DVKVTQSSRYLVKRTGEKVFLECVQDMDHENMFWYRQDPGLGLRLIYFSYDVKMKEKGDIPEGYSVSREKKERFSLILESASTNQTSMYLCASSFSGLAVHRYFGPGTRLLVL.

The rearrangement joins TRBV5-6 to TRBJ2-2; D is perhaps TRBD2 (5 bases). This CDR3 is built from 15 residues. V was trimmed by 2 bases and J by 4 bases, leaving 12 bases between them. CDR1 is SGHDT and CDR2 is YYEEEE in the germline V gene. The CDR3, as DNA: TGTGCCAGCAGCTTCGGCCAAGGGAGCACCGGGGAGCTGTTTTTT. It is translated as CASSFGQGSTGELFF.

The rearrangement uses TRBV27 and TRBJ1-2; TRBD1 aligns across 9 bases. CDR3 length: 14 amino acids. Looked up from germline, CDR1 is MNHEY and CDR2 is SMNVEV (reference sequence). J was trimmed by 4 bases and V by 4 bases; bases with no gene match: 4. The CDR3 region has the DNA TGTGCCAGCAGTTCCCCGGGACAGGGCTATGGCTACACCTTC. It yields the protein CASSSPGQGYGYTF.

This clonotype was recorded a few times. The chain has TRBV7-9 and TRBJ2-1, with D perhaps TRBD2 (6 bases). The V and J ends lost 1 base and 6 bases respectively, with 13 bases between them. Germline V gives CDR1 SEHNR, CDR2 FQNEAQ (reference sequence). The CDR3 consists of 15 residues. The CDR3 DNA reads as TGTGCCAGCAGCTTAGGCGGGGCGGCGGGCAATGAGCAGTTCTTC. Protein: CASSLGGAAGNEQFF.

The chain is built from TRBV10-3 and TRBJ2-7; D is undetermined. The V end was cut by 6 bases, the J end by 3 bases, with 12 bases between. The CDR3 has 13 residues. Germline CDR1 and CDR2: ENHRY and SYGVKD. CDR3 residues: CAISAALGYEQYV. Here the CDR3 DNA reads TGTGCCATCAGCGCAGCCCTCGGCTACGAGCAGTACGTC.

This clonotype appeared a few times. The rearrangement joins TRBV5-1 to TRBJ2-1, with 11 positions matching TRBD2. The CDR3 consists of 16 residues. Trimming cost V 3 bases and J 6 bases; bases outside gene matches: 8. CDR1 and CDR2 from the germline V gene are SGHRS and YFSETQ. Here the CDR3 DNA reads TGCGCCAGCAGCTGGACCCCTAGCGGGGGGATCAATGAGCAGTTCTTC. Amino acids: CASSWTPSGGINEQFF. The whole variable domain, filled in from reference TRBV5-1 and TRBJ2-1, reads KAGVTQTPRYLIKTRGQQVTLSCSPISGHRSVSWYQQTPGQGLQFLFEYFSETQRNKGNFPGRFSGRQFSNSRSEMNVSTLELGDSALYLCASSWTPSGGINEQFFGPGTRLTVL.

The table lists this clonotype with a few counts. V usage is TRBV27 and J usage is TRBJ1-4; weak D call: TRBD1 (5 bases). Germline V gene sequence: CDR1 MNHEY, CDR2 SMNVEV (reference sequence). This CDR3 comprises 15 residues. The V end was cut by 5 bases, the J end by 3 bases, with 13 bases between. The CDR3 here is CASSVSGRPNEKLFF. The CDR3 DNA reads TGTGCCAGCAGTGTTTCAGGGCGGCCTAATGAAAAACTGTTTTTT.

This clonotype was counted many times. This rearrangement joins TRBV5-1 to TRBJ1-1; the D is unclear. The CDR3 totals 12 residues. Between the trimmed V and J ends, which lost 6 bases and 4 bases, there was a span of 10 bases. Per germline, CDR1 SGHRS and CDR2 YFSETQ. CDR3 nucleotides: TGCGCCAGCAAAGGCGACGGCACTGAAGCTTTCTTT. Translating gives CASKGDGTEAFF.

This clonotype was detected many times. The rearrangement links TRBV6-2 or TRBV6-3 to TRBJ2-3, with 7 positions matching TRBD1. J lost 2 bases, V lost 0 bases, and 5 bases had no gene match. This CDR3 has 16 residues. Germline values: CDR1 MNHEY, CDR2 SVGEGT. The CDR3 sequence is CASSYSMDRHTDTQYF. In DNA form, the CDR3 reads TGTGCCAGCAGTTACTCGATGGACAGGCACACAGATACGCAGTATTTT.

This clonotype was observed a few times. The chain recombines TRBV24-1 with TRBJ2-1; 7 bases map to TRBD1. In germline, CDR1 is KGHDR, CDR2 SFDVKD. The CDR3 extends over 15 amino acids. V trimming: 4 bases; J trimming: 2 bases; junction bases outside the gene matches: 4. CDR3 in DNA: TGTGCCACCAGTGACACCGGACAGGCCTACAATGAGCAGTTCTTC. Encoded protein: CATSDTGQAYNEQFF.